The TCR beta chain under discussion was sequenced for a study of control samples from healthy donors and cancer patients. The protocol was immunoSEQ multiplex PCR, while the TCRdb copy is restricted to in-frame clones and leaves out a portion. The profile shows about 160,000 clones, around 90% of them singletons. The CDR3 is 18 residues long. Germline values: CDR1 WSHSY, CDR2 SAAADI. V was pared by 5 bases and J by 0 bases, with 10 bases of the junction left unmatched. Sequencing was done on a sample of blood. The TCR originated in a woman aged 30 to 39 in good health. The J gene is TRBJ2-7, the V gene TRBV10-2; 13 nucleotides agree with TRBD2. The CDR3 loop reads CASSPQRGTSGASYEQYF. DNA of the CDR3: TGCGCCAGCAGTCCTCAGAGAGGGACTAGCGGGGCCTCCTACGAGCAGTACTTC.